This paragraph covers one TCR beta chain sequence. These data are taken from a study of cytomegalovirus exposure and HLA in healthy donors. It was with 60 Vbeta and 13 Jbeta primers that the PCR ran. Profiled with immunoSEQ multiplex PCR; TCRdb holds only in-frame clones, not every one. This sample's clone table lists 100,000 to 150,000 clones. Trimming cost V 6 bases and J 8 bases, with 18 bases left between them. This CDR3 contains 14 residues. Germline lookup yields CDR1 SGDLS and CDR2 YYNGEE. Sequencing used PBMCs. This chain connects TRBV9 to TRBJ2-1, with a tentative D call TRBD1 (6 bases). This sequence was found in a man aged 30 to 45 in good health and CMV-seronegative. CDR3 DNA: TGTGCCAGCACCCAGTGGGGGCGTGCGTATGAGCAGTTCTTC. Translation: CASTQWGRAYEQFF.